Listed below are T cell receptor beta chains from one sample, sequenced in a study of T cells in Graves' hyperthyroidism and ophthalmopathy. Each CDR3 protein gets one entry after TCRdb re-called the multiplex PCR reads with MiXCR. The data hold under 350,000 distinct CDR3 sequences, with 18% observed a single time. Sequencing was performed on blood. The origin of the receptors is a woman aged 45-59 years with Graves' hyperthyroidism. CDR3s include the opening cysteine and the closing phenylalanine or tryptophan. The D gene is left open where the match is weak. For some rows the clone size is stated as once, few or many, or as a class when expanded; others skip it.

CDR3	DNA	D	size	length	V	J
CASSQDDRGTTGELFF	TGTGCCAGCAGCCAAGATGATAGGGGCACTACCGGGGAGCTGTTTTTT	-	-	16	TRBV4-2	TRBJ2-2
CASRQGIGSPLHF	TGTGCCAGCCGACAGGGGATTGGTTCACCCCTCCACTTT	TRBD1	many	13	TRBV6-2/TRBV6-3	TRBJ1-6
CASSRTGYNEPFF	TGTGCCAGTAGTAGGACAGGTTACAATGAGCCGTTCTTC	TRBD1	-	13	TRBV19	TRBJ2-1
CASSAGQGIDGYTF	TGCGCCAGCAGCGCCGGACAGGGAATCGATGGCTACACCTTC	TRBD1	many	14	TRBV5-1	TRBJ1-2
CASSPDGTGSSEAFF	TGTGCCAGCTCACCAGATGGGACAGGGTCGTCTGAAGCTTTCTTT	TRBD1	many	15	TRBV18	TRBJ1-1
CASSLRQGLSPQHF	TGTGCCAGCAGCTTGAGACAGGGTCTTAGTCCCCAGCATTTT	TRBD1	few	14	TRBV5-6	TRBJ1-5
CASRALGQNQQTQYF	TGTGCCAGCAGAGCCCTGGGGCAGAACCAACAGACCCAGTACTTC	-	many	15	TRBV6-1	TRBJ2-5
CASSVEQAPGELFF	TGTGCCAGCAGTGTGGAGCAGGCTCCCGGGGAGCTGTTTTTT	-	few	14	TRBV6-1	TRBJ2-2
CASSQRQSSGNTIYF	TGCGCCAGCAGCCAAAGACAGAGCTCTGGAAACACCATATATTTT	-	few	15	TRBV4-1	TRBJ1-3
CASSLRGRQNTGELFF	TGCGCCAGCAGCTTGAGAGGACGGCAGAACACCGGGGAGCTGTTTTTT	-	many	16	TRBV5-1	TRBJ2-2
CSSGPVVGTEAFF	TGCAGTAGCGGGCCGGTGGTGGGTACTGAAGCTTTCTTT	-	few	13	TRBV20-1	TRBJ1-1
CASSFTGTGVPGNTIYF	TGTGCCAGCAGTTTTACCGGGACAGGGGTTCCTGGAAACACCATATATTTT	TRBD1	-	17	TRBV6-1	TRBJ1-3
CASSYLINEQFF	TGTGCCAGCAGTTACCTGATCAATGAGCAGTTCTTC	-	few	12	TRBV6-6	TRBJ2-1
CASSLEGLASTDTQYF	TGTGCCAGCAGCTTAGAGGGACTAGCTAGCACAGATACGCAGTATTTT	TRBD2	few	16	TRBV11-1	TRBJ2-3
CASSKANEQFF	TGTGCCAGTAGTAAGGCGAATGAGCAGTTCTTC	-	-	11	TRBV19	TRBJ2-1
CASTISTGGLLKHNSPLHF	TGTGCCAGCACCATATCGACAGGGGGTCTCTTAAAACATAATTCACCCCTCCACTTT	TRBD1	many	19	TRBV12-3/TRBV12-4	TRBJ1-6
CASSQGAIASCYEQYF	TGTGCCAGCTCACAAGGGGCGATAGCTAGCTGCTACGAGCAGTACTTC	-	few	16	TRBV18	TRBJ2-7
CASSLSGQHQPQHF	TGTGCCAGCAGTTTATCGGGGCAGCATCAGCCCCAGCATTTT	-	many	14	TRBV27	TRBJ1-5
CASSFSLSDTQNEKLFF	TGTGCCAGCAGTTTCAGTCTCTCGGACACCCAAAATGAAAAACTGTTTTTT	-	-	17	TRBV28	TRBJ1-4
CASGGQETQYF	TGTGCCAGCGGCGGACAAGAGACCCAGTACTTC	-	many	11	TRBV2	TRBJ2-5
CASSLESAMNTEAFF	TGTGCCAGCAGCTTAGAATCAGCTATGAACACTGAAGCTTTCTTT	-	few	15	TRBV7-6	TRBJ1-1
CASSSRGGNTEAFF	TGTGCCAGCAGTTCCCGGGGGGGAAACACTGAAGCTTTCTTT	-	many	14	TRBV12-3/TRBV12-4	TRBJ1-1
CSASGPGLSVNHGYTF	TGCAGTGCCTCCGGACCGGGGCTCTCGGTTAACCATGGCTACACCTTC	-	-	16	TRBV20-1	TRBJ1-2
CASSLIGQGAPDTQYF	TGTGCCAGCAGCTTAATTGGACAGGGGGCCCCAGATACGCAGTATTTT	TRBD1	-	16	TRBV7-9	TRBJ2-3
CASSLDRGETDTQYF	TGCGCCAGCAGCTTGGACAGGGGGGAGACAGATACGCAGTATTTT	TRBD1	-	15	TRBV5-1	TRBJ2-3
CATRQGVSTGNTIYF	TGTGCCACACGACAGGGGGTTTCTACTGGAAACACCATATATTTT	TRBD1	-	15	TRBV10-3	TRBJ1-3
CASSLLGGEGYTF	TGTGCCAGCAGCTTATTAGGAGGGGAAGGCTACACCTTC	-	few	13	TRBV7-6	TRBJ1-2
CASSLNGRGSGANVLTF	TGCGCCAGCAGCTTGAACGGGAGAGGTTCTGGGGCCAACGTCCTGACTTTC	-	-	17	TRBV5-1	TRBJ2-6
CASSPEPGRPTDTQYF	TGTGCCAGCAGCCCCGAACCGGGACGGCCCACAGATACGCAGTATTTT	-	few	16	TRBV7-3	TRBJ2-3
CASSLRPLAGGPIEQFF	TGCGCCAGCAGCTTGAGGCCCCTAGCGGGAGGGCCGATTGAGCAGTTCTTC	TRBD2	many	17	TRBV5-1	TRBJ2-1
CASSEAVATNTEAFF	TGTGCCAGCAGTGAAGCGGTTGCCACGAACACTGAAGCTTTCTTT	-	-	15	TRBV6-1	TRBJ1-1
CASSEFGVSNEKLFF	TGTGCCAGCAGTGAATTCGGGGTGTCTAATGAAAAACTGTTTTTT	-	few	15	TRBV6-1	TRBJ1-4
CSALAGAGGETQYF	TGCAGTGCCTTAGCGGGGGCCGGGGGAGAGACCCAGTACTTC	TRBD2	many	14	TRBV20-1	TRBJ2-5
CASTGTSGRADTQYF	TGTGCCAGCACCGGGACTAGCGGGAGGGCAGATACGCAGTATTTT	TRBD2	many	15	TRBV11-2	TRBJ2-3
CASRFPTGEGEQYF	TGTGCCAGCAGGTTTCCGACAGGGGAGGGCGAGCAGTACTTC	-	many	14	TRBV11-2	TRBJ2-7
CASSEFLGEQYF	TGCGCCAGCAGTGAATTTCTCGGGGAGCAGTACTTC	-	-	12	TRBV10-1	TRBJ2-7
CASRRPDGYTF	TGTGCCAGCAGACGTCCGGACGGCTACACCTTC	-	few	11	TRBV6-1	TRBJ1-2
CASSEEDAEQFF	TGTGCCAGCAGTGAAGAGGACGCTGAGCAGTTCTTC	-	few	12	TRBV2	TRBJ2-1